A single sample gave rise to the 5 T cell receptor beta chains below, sequenced in a study of shared clonotypes between healthy human individuals. Using immunoSEQ multiplex PCR, the repertoire was profiled, and TCRdb retains in-frame clones only, with some absent. The data hold some 1.5 million clones, with around 95% observed a single time. Sequences were obtained from naive CD4+ T cells sorted from blood. As for subset: CD45RA+ positively selected. The receptors originated from a man aged 30 to 45 in good health.

The genes are TRBV28 and TRBJ2-2; a weak D match, TRBD2 (7 bases). In germline, CDR1 is MDHEN, CDR2 SYDVKM. CDR3 size: 14 residues. V lost 11 bases to trimming and J lost 0 bases, with 13 bases between them. CDR3 in DNA: TGTGCCTTCGGGGGGCCGCCGAACACCGGGGAGCTGTTTTTT. Translating gives CAFGGPPNTGELFF.

This clone has just one count. The chain combines TRBV25-1 with TRBJ1-5; 9 bases fit TRBD1. J gave up 8 bases and V 4 bases, and 12 bases lay outside the gene matches. The length of the CDR3 is 16 residues. The germline V gene encodes CDR1 MGHDK and CDR2 SYGVNS. The CDR3 here is CASSGGDRAKGEPQHF. The CDR3 nucleotides are TGTGCCAGCAGTGGAGGGGACAGGGCGAAGGGGGAGCCCCAGCATTTT.

The J gene is TRBJ1-1, the V gene TRBV5-1; no definite D call. Germline V CDR1 and CDR2: SGHRS, YFSETQ. CDR3 length: 16 residues. Between the trimmed V and J ends, which lost 3 bases and 1 base, there was a span of 16 bases. CDR3: CASSSFILRENTEAFF. CDR3 DNA: TGCGCCAGCAGCTCATTTATCCTGAGGGAGAACACTGAAGCTTTCTTT.

V is TRBV6-1 and J is TRBJ2-5, with 8 nucleotides matching TRBD1. The CDR3 is made up of 14 amino acids. V lost 6 bases and J lost 0; bases outside the gene matches: 3. The germline V gene encodes CDR1 MNHNS and CDR2 SASEGT. In DNA, the CDR3 is TGTGCCAGCAGGGCGGACAGGGACCAAGAGACCCAGTACTTC. It is translated as CASRADRDQETQYF.

V usage is TRBV9 and J usage is TRBJ2-1; no clear D gene. The CDR3 spans 16 residues. V was trimmed by 3 bases and J by 2 bases, leaving 15 bases between them. Germline assignment: CDR1 SGDLS and CDR2 YYNGEE. The CDR3 DNA sequence: TGTGCCAGCAGCGCGGAGCAGACGGTCACCTACAATGAGCAGTTCTTC. Translating gives CASSAEQTVTYNEQFF.